The 9 T cell receptor beta chains below were found in one sample sequenced in a study of T cell responses to AZD1222 COVID-19 vaccine. Generated by immunoSEQ multiplex PCR, the TCRdb table keeps only in-frame clones and is missing some. The table lists more than 150,000 clones, 85% to 95% of them singletons. Sequenced material: peripheral blood, taken on day 0 of AZD1222 vaccination. These receptor sequences come from an adult in good health.

The DNA of the CDR3 is TGTGCCAGCAGCTTGGACCGATATAACTATGGCTACACCTTC. It encodes CASSLDRYNYGYTF. V is TRBV5-6 and J is TRBJ1-2; D uncertain. V gave up 0 bases and J gave up 1 base, with 7 bases separating them. CDR1 and CDR2 from the germline V gene are SGHDT and YYEEEE. The CDR3 totals 14 residues.

The chain employs TRBV19 and TRBJ1-5; TRBD1 aligns across 7 bases. The V gene's germline CDR1 is LNHDA and CDR2 SQIVND (reference sequence). The junction had 15 bases not matched to a gene; V was cut back by 7 bases and J by 0 bases. The CDR3 extends over 18 amino acids. CDR3 DNA: TGTGCCAGTACGAAGGTTGGCAGGGGGTCCGGTAGCAATCAGCCCCAGCATTTT. Amino acid sequence: CASTKVGRGSGSNQPQHF.

This chain uses TRBV30 with TRBJ1-5; no reliable D call. V was pared by 0 bases and J by 0 bases, with 18 bases between. CDR1 is GTSNPN, CDR2 SVGIG, per germline (reference sequence). The CDR3 totals 18 residues. This CDR3 is CAWSVNSIWGSSNQPQHF. The CDR3 DNA reads TGTGCCTGGAGTGTAAATAGCATCTGGGGTTCTAGCAATCAGCCCCAGCATTTT. The variable domain in full, completed from reference TRBV30 and TRBJ1-5, reads SQTIHQWPATLVQPVGSPLSLECTVEGTSNPNLYWYRQAAGRGLQLLFYSVGIGQISSEVPQNLSASRPQDRQFILSSKKLLLSDSGFYLCAWSVNSIWGSSNQPQHFGDGTRLSIL.

The genes are TRBV28 and TRBJ2-7; the match to TRBD1 covers 7 bases. Germline V gene data show CDR1 as MDHEN and CDR2 as SYDVKM. Trimming removed 9 bases from V and 1 base from J; junction bases left unmatched: 9. This CDR3 spans 14 amino acids. The CDR3 loop is CASKKTGESYEQYF. The CDR3 DNA follows: TGTGCCAGTAAAAAAACAGGGGAGTCCTACGAGCAGTACTTC.

CDR3: CASHLTVSGTYEQYF. The DNA of the CDR3 is TGCGCCAGCCATCTCACAGTTAGCGGGACCTACGAGCAGTACTTC. The chain couples TRBV23-1 to TRBJ2-7, with 8 bases identical to TRBD2. TRBV23-1 is an ORF, with its function uncertain. The ends lost 8 bases at V and 2 bases at J; junction bases unmatched: 11. There are 15 residues in the CDR3.

The chain is built from TRBV6-5 and TRBJ2-5; a possible D gene is TRBD1 (7 bases). CDR3 length: 13 residues. V shed 10 bases and J shed 1 base, with 13 bases lying between them. Germline V gene lookup returns CDR1 MNHEY and CDR2 SVGAGI. The CDR3 nucleotides read TGTGCCACCGGAGGGACAGCCCAAGAGACCCAGTACTTC. Its protein is CATGGTAQETQYF.

This clone showed up just once. The CDR3 loop reads CASSPVGGYEQYF. In DNA, the CDR3 is TGTGCCAGCAGTCCGGTAGGGGGCTACGAGCAGTACTTC. The J gene is TRBJ2-7, the V gene TRBV12-3 or TRBV12-4; TRBD1 might be the D (6 bases). Trimming took off 5 bases at V and 3 bases at J, with 11 bases between the two ends. The CDR3 has 13 amino acids.

J is TRBJ1-2 and V is TRBV2, with D maybe TRBD1 (5 bases). CDR1 and CDR2 (germline): SNHLY, FYNNEI. This CDR3 has 14 amino acids. The V end lost 8 bases, the J end lost 6 bases, and 19 bases lay between the germline ends. The CDR3 DNA follows: TGTGCCAGCCGTGGCGACAGTCGGGTCGATGGCTACACCTTC. Protein product: CASRGDSRVDGYTF.

This rearrangement joins TRBV13 to TRBJ1-1; unclear D gene. The CDR3 contains 16 residues. Trimming removed 6 bases from V and 6 bases from J, with 23 bases in between. Germline CDR1 is PRHDT and CDR2 is FYEKMQ (reference sequence). As DNA, the CDR3 is TGTGCCAGCAGTCTCGGGTACCCGGGCCAGGTCCCTGAAGCTTTCTTT. Translating gives CASSLGYPGQVPEAFF.